This TCR beta chain emerged from a study of human T cells and chemical hapten exposure. On the study more broadly: Skin on the upper inner arm, about 2 cm by about 2 cm in size, was sensitized with 2% DPC.

V dropped 3 bases and J dropped 0; count of bases not matched to a gene: 2. The CDR3 has 15 amino acids. Germline CDR1 is SGHTA and CDR2 is FQGNSA. The sample's time point: pre-sensitization, week 0. Stated treatment: therapeutic diphenylcyclopropenone sensitization with weekly scalp DPC. Extraction of total RNA was performed on unfractionated whole blood. Each cDNA molecule in the library carried unique molecular identifiers. TCRdb passed the RACE reads through MiXCR, listing each CDR3 protein once. The table includes about 55,000 distinct CDR3 sequences, approximately 9.7% detected once. V and J are TRBV7-2 and TRBJ1-5, with 7 bases aligning to TRBD1. The TCR originated in a woman aged 30 to 39 with alopecia areata. Some clones in this sample may be carry-over from other donors' samples. The source material was whole blood, sampled in connection with sensitization to the hapten diphenylcyclopropenone (DPC). CDR3 nucleotide sequence: TGTGCCAGCAGCTTCGCAGGGGGTAGCAATCAGCCCCAGCATTTT. This sequence encodes CASSFAGGSNQPQHF.